Here is one TCR beta chain with its context. Its specificity is not known. Germline V gives CDR1 KGHSH, CDR2 LQKENI. This CDR3 has 15 residues. Unmatched junction bases numbered 6, after V lost 2 bases and J lost 3 bases. Every isolated RNA sample was fully reverse transcribed, so sequencing captured expressed TCRB transcripts. TCRdb's copy holds only in-frame clones and misses some; the assay was immunoSEQ multiplex PCR. The sample has more than 60,000 clones, roughly three fifths seen once; the top ten hold 2.2%. This sample was included in a study of beta chain features in type 1 diabetes. Study-wide findings and caveats: Moderate but significant shortening of TCRB CDR3s was recorded in all four CD4+ subsets from Type 1 diabetes patients.

The gene calls are TRBV18 and TRBJ2-7, with 8 positions matching TRBD1. The TCR originated in a woman younger than 30 in good health. The material sequenced was Tregs from blood. CDR3 loop: CASSPARDRSYEQYF. The CDR3 bases are TGTGCCAGCTCACCAGCACGGGACAGGAGCTACGAGCAGTACTTC.